The rows below give T cell receptor beta chains drawn from one sample of a study of post-analysis software for immune sequencing data. In TCRdb, the PCR reads were re-called with MiXCR into one record per CDR3 protein. The table includes roughly 800,000 distinct CDR3 sequences, 25% to 30% detected once. The sequenced sample was blood. All receptors come from a girl under 18 with multiple sclerosis. Each CDR3 is given with its conserved first and last residue. A D gene is named only where the DNA matches it firmly. Some rows have no size entry. The others give once, few or many, or a class for an expanded clone.

abundance: NA; d_gene: TRBD1; j_gene: TRBJ1-2; v_gene: TRBV7-9; CDR3nt: TGTGCCAGCAGCAAAGCCGGGACAGGGGTAGCGAACTATGGCTACACCTTC; CDR3aa: CASSKAGTGVANYGYTF
abundance: NA; d_gene: TRBD2; j_gene: TRBJ2-3; v_gene: TRBV5-5; CDR3nt: TGTGCCAGCAGCTCTATTGGACTAGCGGGGGGAAGTACGCAGTATTTT; CDR3aa: CASSSIGLAGGSTQYF
abundance: few; d_gene: NA; j_gene: TRBJ1-1; v_gene: TRBV6-4; CDR3nt: TGTGCCAGCAGTTGGGACACCAACACTGAAGCTTTCTTT; CDR3aa: CASSWDTNTEAFF
abundance: NA; d_gene: TRBD1; j_gene: TRBJ2-1; v_gene: TRBV5-1; CDR3nt: TGCGCCAGCAGCTTGGATGGCGCAGGGGGCTATGAGCAGTTCTTC; CDR3aa: CASSLDGAGGYEQFF
abundance: once; d_gene: NA; j_gene: TRBJ2-2; v_gene: TRBV20-1; CDR3nt: TGCAGTGCCCACAGGGTCGGCGCCGGGGAGCTGTTTTTT; CDR3aa: CSAHRVGAGELFF
abundance: NA; d_gene: TRBD2; j_gene: TRBJ2-1; v_gene: TRBV7-8; CDR3nt: TGTGCCAGCAGCTTAGGAGGGACTAGCGGGAACGATGAGCAGTTCTTC; CDR3aa: CASSLGGTSGNDEQFF
abundance: NA; d_gene: NA; j_gene: TRBJ2-7; v_gene: TRBV6-1; CDR3nt: TGTGCCAGCAGTGTCGGGGACACGCTCTACGAGCAGTACTTC; CDR3aa: CASSVGDTLYEQYF
abundance: few; d_gene: TRBD2; j_gene: TRBJ2-5; v_gene: TRBV3-1; CDR3nt: TGTGCCAGCAGCCAAGATGGGACTATCCGGTACTTC; CDR3aa: CASSQDGTIRYF
abundance: few; d_gene: NA; j_gene: TRBJ2-3; v_gene: TRBV5-6; CDR3nt: TGTGCCAGCAATATTGTCGGGGCTGATACGCAGTATTTT; CDR3aa: CASNIVGADTQYF
abundance: NA; d_gene: NA; j_gene: TRBJ2-5; v_gene: TRBV28; CDR3nt: TGTGCCAGCAGTACCCGGGACACCATCCAAGAGACCCAGTACTTC; CDR3aa: CASSTRDTIQETQYF
abundance: NA; d_gene: NA; j_gene: TRBJ2-4; v_gene: TRBV14; CDR3nt: TGTGCCAGCAGCCAAGATACCCTCGGGGCCATAGCCAAAAACATTCAGTACTTC; CDR3aa: CASSQDTLGAIAKNIQYF
abundance: few; d_gene: NA; j_gene: TRBJ2-3; v_gene: TRBV29-1; CDR3nt: TGCAGCACACGGGACACCAGGAGGTCGGATGCGCAGTATTTT; CDR3aa: CSTRDTRRSDAQYF
abundance: few; d_gene: NA; j_gene: TRBJ1-2; v_gene: TRBV28; CDR3nt: TGTGCCAGCAGTTTACTCGTGGGGGGTCCGACGCGCTACACCTTC; CDR3aa: CASSLLVGGPTRYTF
abundance: NA; d_gene: NA; j_gene: TRBJ2-5; v_gene: TRBV29-1; CDR3nt: TGCAGCGTGGCAGGCCAAGAGACCCAGTACTTC; CDR3aa: CSVAGQETQYF
abundance: NA; d_gene: TRBD2; j_gene: TRBJ2-5; v_gene: TRBV27; CDR3nt: TGTGCCAGCAGTTTTCTAGCGGGGATCCAAGAGACCCAGTACTTC; CDR3aa: CASSFLAGIQETQYF
abundance: many; d_gene: NA; j_gene: TRBJ2-7; v_gene: TRBV7-2; CDR3nt: TGTGCCAGCAGCTTAGGCCCCGGGAGTGTCAACGAGCAGTACTTC; CDR3aa: CASSLGPGSVNEQYF
abundance: few; d_gene: TRBD1; j_gene: TRBJ2-7; v_gene: TRBV20-1; CDR3nt: TGCAGTGCTGAGAGGAGAGACAGGGGATCTTACGAGCAGTACTTC; CDR3aa: CSAERRDRGSYEQYF
abundance: few; d_gene: NA; j_gene: TRBJ2-1; v_gene: TRBV20-1; CDR3nt: TGCAGTGCTAGAGATTTATCCCCAGCCCATAATGAGCAGTTCTTC; CDR3aa: CSARDLSPAHNEQFF
abundance: NA; d_gene: NA; j_gene: TRBJ1-2; v_gene: TRBV5-5; CDR3nt: TGTGCCAGCAGCTTGGGGCCAGAAGCCCCTTATGGCTACACCTTC; CDR3aa: CASSLGPEAPYGYTF
abundance: NA; d_gene: TRBD2; j_gene: TRBJ2-7; v_gene: TRBV9; CDR3nt: TGTGCCAGCAGCACCACTAGCGGAGTCTACGAGCAGTACTTC; CDR3aa: CASSTTSGVYEQYF
abundance: few; d_gene: NA; j_gene: TRBJ2-3; v_gene: TRBV7-2; CDR3nt: TGTGCCAGCAGTAGCTGGGCTACGCAGTATTTT; CDR3aa: CASSSWATQYF
abundance: NA; d_gene: NA; j_gene: TRBJ2-1; v_gene: TRBV5-1; CDR3nt: TGCGCCAGCAGCTTGAATCTAGGGCCCTACAATGAGCAGTTCTTC; CDR3aa: CASSLNLGPYNEQFF
abundance: few; d_gene: NA; j_gene: TRBJ2-3; v_gene: TRBV12-3/TRBV12-4; CDR3nt: TGTGCCAACTCCTACAACAGGGGCACAGATACGCAGTATTTT; CDR3aa: CANSYNRGTDTQYF
abundance: many; d_gene: TRBD2; j_gene: TRBJ2-7; v_gene: TRBV7-2; CDR3nt: TGTGCCAGCAGCTCGGGACTAGCGTACACCTACGAGCAGTACTTC; CDR3aa: CASSSGLAYTYEQYF
abundance: NA; d_gene: NA; j_gene: TRBJ2-3; v_gene: TRBV5-6; CDR3nt: TGTGCCAGCAGCGTTGGGTGGGGTGATACGCAGTATTTT; CDR3aa: CASSVGWGDTQYF
abundance: few; d_gene: TRBD2; j_gene: TRBJ2-1; v_gene: TRBV20-1; CDR3nt: TGCAGTGCTGGGACTAGCGTCAAGGGGTCCTACAATGAGCAGTTCTTC; CDR3aa: CSAGTSVKGSYNEQFF
abundance: NA; d_gene: TRBD1; j_gene: TRBJ2-5; v_gene: TRBV12-3/TRBV12-4; CDR3nt: TGTGCCAGCACCGCGGGACAGGGATTAGGAGAGACCCAGTACTTC; CDR3aa: CASTAGQGLGETQYF
abundance: few; d_gene: TRBD1; j_gene: TRBJ2-7; v_gene: TRBV20-1; CDR3nt: TGCAGTGCTGGGAATCCGGGACAGGCGGTTTACGAGCAGTACTTC; CDR3aa: CSAGNPGQAVYEQYF
abundance: NA; d_gene: TRBD1; j_gene: TRBJ1-5; v_gene: TRBV7-2; CDR3nt: TGTGCCAGCAGTTATCCGGGACAGGGTCAGCCCCAGCATTTT; CDR3aa: CASSYPGQGQPQHF
abundance: NA; d_gene: NA; j_gene: TRBJ2-1; v_gene: TRBV20-1; CDR3nt: TGCAGTGCTGGAGATCTGGCATTCTTAGAGTTCAATGAGCAGTTCTTC; CDR3aa: CSAGDLAFLEFNEQFF
abundance: NA; d_gene: NA; j_gene: TRBJ2-7; v_gene: TRBV20-1; CDR3nt: TGCAGTGCTAGATCCGGGGACGAGAGCTACGAGCAGTACTTC; CDR3aa: CSARSGDESYEQYF
abundance: NA; d_gene: NA; j_gene: TRBJ2-3; v_gene: TRBV6-2/TRBV6-3; CDR3nt: TGTGCCAGCAGTTACGGTTCGGGGCAGGGGATAGCAGATACGCAGTATTTT; CDR3aa: CASSYGSGQGIADTQYF
abundance: NA; d_gene: NA; j_gene: TRBJ2-3; v_gene: TRBV20-1; CDR3nt: TGCAGTGCTAGTCCCGCGGCCGGACGGCGGGGTACGCAGTATTTT; CDR3aa: CSASPAAGRRGTQYF
abundance: NA; d_gene: NA; j_gene: TRBJ1-1; v_gene: TRBV4-1; CDR3nt: TGCGCCAGCAGCCAAGAATTGGGAAACACTGAAGCTTTCTTT; CDR3aa: CASSQELGNTEAFF
abundance: NA; d_gene: TRBD2; j_gene: TRBJ2-3; v_gene: TRBV12-5; CDR3nt: TGTGCTAGTGCCCCGGGACTACCCACAGATACGCAGTATTTT; CDR3aa: CASAPGLPTDTQYF
abundance: many; d_gene: NA; j_gene: TRBJ2-1; v_gene: TRBV6-4; CDR3nt: TGTGCCAGCAGTGACCCCCGGGACATAGCCTACAATGAGCAGTTCTTC; CDR3aa: CASSDPRDIAYNEQFF
abundance: NA; d_gene: NA; j_gene: TRBJ2-1; v_gene: TRBV4-3; CDR3nt: TGCGCCAGCAGCCAAGTTGTACTCTCGGTTGGTGAGCAGTTCTTC; CDR3aa: CASSQVVLSVGEQFF
abundance: few; d_gene: NA; j_gene: TRBJ2-1; v_gene: TRBV20-1; CDR3nt: TGCAGTGCTAGCCCACCGGACGGATACAATGAGCAGTTCTTC; CDR3aa: CSASPPDGYNEQFF
abundance: NA; d_gene: TRBD1; j_gene: TRBJ2-1; v_gene: TRBV10-3; CDR3nt: TGTGCCATCAGTGTTTCCGGACAGGTGAACCTGGGGAATGAGCAGTTCTTC; CDR3aa: CAISVSGQVNLGNEQFF
abundance: many; d_gene: TRBD2; j_gene: TRBJ2-7; v_gene: TRBV9; CDR3nt: TGTGCCAGCAGCGTAGAGGGACTAGCGAACGGAGAGCAGTACTTC; CDR3aa: CASSVEGLANGEQYF
abundance: few; d_gene: NA; j_gene: TRBJ2-5; v_gene: TRBV6-2/TRBV6-3; CDR3nt: TGTGCCAGCAGTTACAGGTCGGGAATCCAAGAGACCCAGTACTTC; CDR3aa: CASSYRSGIQETQYF
abundance: NA; d_gene: TRBD2; j_gene: TRBJ2-1; v_gene: TRBV7-2; CDR3nt: TGTGCCAGCAGCCTGACTAGCGGGGGGGCCAATGAGCAGTTCTTC; CDR3aa: CASSLTSGGANEQFF
abundance: NA; d_gene: TRBD1; j_gene: TRBJ1-4; v_gene: TRBV5-1; CDR3nt: TGCGCCAGCAGCTTTTCCGGGACAGGGCGTGAAAAACTGTTTTTT; CDR3aa: CASSFSGTGREKLFF
abundance: NA; d_gene: TRBD1; j_gene: TRBJ1-1; v_gene: TRBV7-9; CDR3nt: TGTGCCAGCACCCGGACAGGGCGAGCTTTCTTT; CDR3aa: CASTRTGRAFF
abundance: NA; d_gene: NA; j_gene: TRBJ2-5; v_gene: TRBV11-2; CDR3nt: TGTGCCAGCAGCTCCTTTGGACGGGGGCAAGAGACCCAGTACTTC; CDR3aa: CASSSFGRGQETQYF
abundance: NA; d_gene: NA; j_gene: TRBJ2-1; v_gene: TRBV20-1; CDR3nt: TGCAGTCCCTACTACAATGAGCAGTTCTTC; CDR3aa: CSPYYNEQFF
abundance: few; d_gene: TRBD2; j_gene: TRBJ2-1; v_gene: TRBV7-2; CDR3nt: TGTGCCAGCAGCTTATGGGGACTAGCGGGGGGCAATGAGCAGTTCTTC; CDR3aa: CASSLWGLAGGNEQFF
abundance: NA; d_gene: NA; j_gene: TRBJ2-5; v_gene: TRBV7-8; CDR3nt: TGTGCCAGCAGCTTAGTACGGCTTAAGGAGGAGACCCAGTACTTC; CDR3aa: CASSLVRLKEETQYF
abundance: NA; d_gene: NA; j_gene: TRBJ2-1; v_gene: TRBV4-3; CDR3nt: TGCGCCAGCAGTACCCTAAGCTCCAAGGGTGAGCAGTTCTTC; CDR3aa: CASSTLSSKGEQFF
abundance: NA; d_gene: TRBD1; j_gene: TRBJ2-2; v_gene: TRBV28; CDR3nt: TGTGCCAGCCGACTCGGGGACAGGGGTTTGGCCGGGGAGCTGTTTTTT; CDR3aa: CASRLGDRGLAGELFF
abundance: NA; d_gene: TRBD2; j_gene: TRBJ2-3; v_gene: TRBV7-9; CDR3nt: TGTGCCAGCAGCAAGCGGGGTCGGACGGATACGCAGTATTTT; CDR3aa: CASSKRGRTDTQYF
abundance: NA; d_gene: NA; j_gene: TRBJ2-1; v_gene: TRBV5-1; CDR3nt: TGCGCCAGCAGCTTGATACAGGGTTTCGACCCCTACAATGAGCAGTTCTTC; CDR3aa: CASSLIQGFDPYNEQFF
abundance: NA; d_gene: NA; j_gene: TRBJ1-1; v_gene: TRBV3-1; CDR3nt: TGTGCCAGCAGCCAACAGGCCATGAACACTGAAGCTTTCTTT; CDR3aa: CASSQQAMNTEAFF
abundance: NA; d_gene: TRBD2; j_gene: TRBJ2-3; v_gene: TRBV20-1; CDR3nt: TGCAGTGCTAGTGGGCGGGAGGGCCGGAGGGGAGATACGCAGTATTTT; CDR3aa: CSASGREGRRGDTQYF
abundance: NA; d_gene: TRBD2; j_gene: TRBJ2-7; v_gene: TRBV7-2; CDR3nt: TGTGCCAGCAGCAACCAAGCGGGAGGGACCTACGAGCAGTACTTC; CDR3aa: CASSNQAGGTYEQYF
abundance: few; d_gene: NA; j_gene: TRBJ2-3; v_gene: TRBV5-1; CDR3nt: TGCGCCAGCAGCCTGGAGGTTTGGGAGGATACGCAGTATTTT; CDR3aa: CASSLEVWEDTQYF
abundance: NA; d_gene: TRBD1; j_gene: TRBJ1-1; v_gene: TRBV7-9; CDR3nt: TGTGCCAGCAGTACAGGGGGAGTGAACACTGAAGCTTTCTTT; CDR3aa: CASSTGGVNTEAFF